What follows are 20 T cell receptor beta chains derived from one specimen sequenced in a study of CD8+CD57+ T cells in acquired aplastic anemia. Both TCR beta VDJ combination and CDR3 sequence profiling were carried out. Genomic DNA was the template for this profiling. TCRdb re-analysed the reads in MiXCR, keeping a single row per CDR3 protein. The data hold about 98,000 distinct CDR3 sequences, with approximately 73% observed a single time. Sequenced patients had shown CD8+CD57+ cell expansion by flow cytometry. Material: sorted CD4+, CD8+, or CD8+CD57+ T cells (not recorded which) from PBMCs. All receptors come from a human donor with aplastic anemia.

The chain recombines TRBV20-1 with TRBJ2-1, with 7 nucleotides matching TRBD2. V lost 5 bases to trimming and J lost 2 bases; unmatched junction nucleotides: 3. The CDR3 consists of 13 residues. Germline V lookup: CDR1 DFQATT, CDR2 SNEGSKA (reference sequence). The CDR3 here is CSAPLATYNEQFF. The CDR3 bases are TGCAGTGCTCCACTAGCGACCTACAATGAGCAGTTCTTC.

The chain carries TRBV9 and TRBJ2-3; D perhaps matches TRBD2 (6 bases). The V and J ends lost 4 bases and 10 bases respectively, with 13 bases between them. Germline V CDR1 and CDR2: SGDLS, YYNGEE. The CDR3 is made up of 12 amino acids. CDR3 in DNA: TGTGCCAGCAGCCCCTCCTGGGGGGCGCAGTATTTT. This sequence encodes CASSPSWGAQYF.

The sample holds a few counts of this clonotype. The V and J genes are TRBV2 and TRBJ2-5, with unresolved D. Germline loops: CDR1 SNHLY, CDR2 FYNNEI. CDR3 length equals 15 residues. The V gene lost 0 bases and the J gene lost 1 base, with 9 bases spanning the gap. The chain's CDR3 is CASSEAAYLQETQYF. The DNA of the CDR3 is TGTGCCAGCAGTGAAGCGGCGTACCTCCAAGAGACCCAGTACTTC.

This clonotype appeared a single time. The chain combines TRBV11-2 with TRBJ2-1, with a weak D call TRBD1 (5 bases). This CDR3 region has 15 residues. V was clipped by 5 bases and J by 0 bases, with 11 bases between them. Germline values: CDR1 SGHAT, CDR2 FQNNGV. CDR3 residues: CASSATASSYNEQFF. The CDR3 DNA reads as TGTGCCAGCAGCGCGACAGCGAGCTCCTACAATGAGCAGTTCTTC.

This chain links TRBV6-1 with TRBJ1-2; TRBD1 aligns across 8 bases. This CDR3 spans 15 amino acids. The germline V gene encodes CDR1 MNHNS and CDR2 SASEGT. Trimming cost V 8 bases and J 2 bases; bases outside gene matches: 10. The CDR3 protein is CASGGSTGDNYGYTF. In nucleotides, the CDR3 is TGTGCCAGCGGGGGGTCGACAGGGGACAACTATGGCTACACCTTC.

The V gene is TRBV7-9, the J gene TRBJ1-1; 7 positions agree with TRBD1. This CDR3 region has 13 residues. Per the germline V gene, CDR1 is SEHNR and CDR2 is FQNEAQ (reference sequence). V was pared by 3 bases and J by 7 bases, with 5 bases of the junction left unmatched. The CDR3 loop reads CASSLEGAIEAFF. The CDR3 coding sequence is TGTGCCAGCAGCTTGGAGGGGGCAATTGAAGCTTTCTTT. Full variable domain (missing parts from reference TRBV7-9 and TRBJ1-1): DTGVSQNPRHKITKRGQNVTFRCDPISEHNRLYWYRQTLGQGPEFLTYFQNEAQLEKSRLLSDRFSAERPKGSFSTLEIQRTEQGDSAMYLCASSLEGAIEAFFGQGTRLTVV.

V and J are TRBV5-1 and TRBJ2-7, with TRBD1 identical over 7 bases. The V gene end was trimmed by 0 bases and the J gene end by 5 bases; junction bases not matched to a gene: 5. The germline V gene encodes CDR1 SGHRS and CDR2 YFSETQ. CDR3 length equals 14 residues. The CDR3, as DNA: TGCGCCAGCAGCTTGGGACAGGGAGTGAACGAGCAGTACTTC. It yields the protein CASSLGQGVNEQYF. The full variable domain, rest sourced from reference TRBV5-1 and TRBJ2-7, is KAGVTQTPRYLIKTRGQQVTLSCSPISGHRSVSWYQQTPGQGLQFLFEYFSETQRNKGNFPGRFSGRQFSNSRSEMNVSTLELGDSALYLCASSLGQGVNEQYFGPGTRLTVT.

This clonotype was counted a few times. The V call is TRBV15, the J call TRBJ2-5; D perhaps matches TRBD1 (6 bases). The CDR3 runs to 15 residues. The V end was cut by 0 bases, the J end by 4 bases, with 12 bases between. Germline V gene sequence: CDR1 LNHNV, CDR2 YYDKDF (reference sequence). The CDR3 nucleotides read TGTGCCACCAGCAGAGACACAGGGTCAGGAGAGACCCAGTACTTC. Encoded protein: CATSRDTGSGETQYF.

This clonotype was observed a single time. The V gene is TRBV12-3 or TRBV12-4, the J gene TRBJ2-7, with unresolved D. The CDR3 has 15 residues. Trimming cost V 5 bases and J 2 bases, with 16 bases left between them. CDR3 bases: TGTGCCAGCAGTCCCACCCAAACCTCGGCCTACGAGCAGTACTTC. It specifies CASSPTQTSAYEQYF.

This clonotype was counted a few times. The V gene is TRBV7-2, the J gene TRBJ2-5; weak D call: TRBD2 (6 bases). Between the trimmed V and J ends, which lost 5 bases and 5 bases, there was a span of 12 bases. The CDR3 is made up of 13 amino acids. Germline V gives CDR1 SGHTA, CDR2 FQGNSA. The CDR3 reads CASSPGLRETQYF. The CDR3 coding sequence is TGTGCCAGCAGCCCCGGACTACGGGAGACCCAGTACTTC.

The chain links TRBV10-3 to TRBJ2-7; D is perhaps TRBD1 or TRBD2 (6 bases each). This CDR3 comprises 14 residues. Germline V gene data show CDR1 as ENHRY and CDR2 as SYGVKD. The V gene lost 6 bases and the J gene lost 5 bases, with 17 bases spanning the gap. The CDR3, as DNA: TGTGCCATCAGCGGAGGGATCGGGGGCGACGAGCAGTACTTC. This codes for CAISGGIGGDEQYF.

There are a few counts of this clonotype. V and J are TRBV20-1 and TRBJ2-7, with TRBD1 identical over 8 bases. V gave up 3 bases and J gave up 5 bases; unmatched junction bases: 9. This CDR3 is built from 14 residues. The germline V gene encodes CDR1 DFQATT and CDR2 SNEGSKA (reference sequence). In DNA form, the CDR3 reads TGCAGTGCTAGCGGAGGACAGGGATACCACGAGCAGTACTTC. This gives the protein CSASGGQGYHEQYF.

The count of this clonotype is one. The chain joins TRBV7-9 to TRBJ2-5; the match to TRBD1 covers 11 bases. CDR3 length: 15 residues. Germline V gene data show CDR1 as SEHNR and CDR2 as FQNEAQ (reference sequence). V dropped 5 bases and J dropped 3; count of bases not matched to a gene: 5. The CDR3 DNA follows: TGTGCCAGCAGCATAGGACAGGGGGCAGAAGAGACCCAGTACTTC. It codes for CASSIGQGAEETQYF.

V gene TRBV10-3 combines with J gene TRBJ1-1, with D perhaps TRBD1 (5 bases). The length of the CDR3 is 13 residues. Germline V gene sequence: CDR1 ENHRY, CDR2 SYGVKD. The V and J ends lost 11 bases and 1 base respectively, with 14 bases between them. The chain's CDR3 is CAAGTASNTEAFF. The DNA for the CDR3 is TGTGCCGCTGGGACGGCCTCGAACACTGAAGCTTTCTTT.

V is TRBV29-1 and J is TRBJ1-2, with 7 positions matching TRBD1. Germline CDR1 reads SQVTM; CDR2 reads ANQGSEA. The CDR3 extends over 13 amino acids. V trimming: 6 bases; J trimming: 0 bases; junction bases outside the gene matches: 4. CDR3 loop: CSVRTGSNYGYTF. The CDR3 DNA reads TGCAGCGTGCGGACAGGTTCTAACTATGGCTACACCTTC.

The chain is built from TRBV13 and TRBJ1-6; 9 bases agree with TRBD1. The germline V gene has CDR1 PRHDT and CDR2 FYEKMQ (reference sequence). V was pared by 4 bases and J by 5 bases, with 3 bases of the junction left unmatched. The CDR3 extends over 15 amino acids. The CDR3 loop reads CASSSGTGHNSPLHF. The DNA for the CDR3 is TGTGCCAGCAGCTCCGGGACAGGGCATAATTCACCCCTCCACTTT.

The chain combines TRBV14 with TRBJ2-7; D tentatively fits TRBD1 or TRBD2 (5 bases each). The V end was cut by 5 bases, the J end by 2 bases, with 13 bases between. The CDR3 has 14 residues. Germline V gene lookup returns CDR1 SGHDN and CDR2 FVKESK. In nucleotides, the CDR3 is TGTGCCAGCAGCGTAGCTGTGGGGGCCTACGAGCAGTACTTC. It translates to CASSVAVGAYEQYF.

The chain is built from TRBV19 and TRBJ1-6; a possible D gene is TRBD1 (6 bases). The CDR3 loop spans 14 amino acids. V was pared by 6 bases and J by 7 bases, with 13 bases between. CDR1 is LNHDA, CDR2 SQIVND, per germline (reference sequence). The chain's CDR3 is CASSVRGGNSPLHF. In nucleotides, the CDR3 is TGTGCCAGTAGCGTCAGGGGCGGCAATTCACCCCTCCACTTT.

The CDR3 sequence is CASSVGGSYTEAFF. CDR3 nucleotides: TGTGCCAGCAGTGTTGGGGGAAGCTACACTGAAGCTTTCTTT. V and J are TRBV25-1 and TRBJ1-1; weak D call: TRBD1 (5 bases). The germline V gene has CDR1 MGHDK and CDR2 SYGVNS. Deletions cut 4 bases from V and 3 bases from J, with 12 bases between. The CDR3 is made up of 14 amino acids.

This clonotype was counted at least ten times. V gene TRBV12-5 combines with J gene TRBJ1-5; 7 bases are shared with TRBD1. Germline CDR1 and CDR2: LGHNT and FRNRAP. This CDR3 has 14 amino acids. With V trimmed by 4 bases and J by 3 bases, 3 bases remained unmatched. The CDR3 DNA reads as TGTGCTAGTGGTTCACAGGGGAACAATCAGCCCCAGCATTTT. The encoded protein is CASGSQGNNQPQHF. The full variable domain, with the rest looked up from reference TRBV12-5 and TRBJ1-5, is DARVTQTPRHKVTEMGQEVTMRCQPILGHNTVFWYRQTMMQGLELLAYFRNRAPLDDSGMPKDRFSAEMPDATLATLKIQPSEPRDSAVYFCASGSQGNNQPQHFGDGTRLSIL.